The 17 T cell receptor beta chains below all came from one sample that was sequenced in a study of neoadjuvant anti-PD-1 for oral cavity cancer. Using immunoSEQ multiplex PCR, the repertoire was profiled, and TCRdb retains in-frame clones only, with some absent. In the table there are more than 25,000 clones, around four fifths of which are singletons. Time point denoted: after neoadjuvant nivolumab, at surgical resection. This sample comprised PBMCs, obtained after nivolumab (anti-PD-1) treatment. The receptors come from a person aged 35-79 years with oral cavity squamous cell carcinoma.

The chain combines TRBV7-2 with TRBJ2-7; D gene uncertain. CDR3 size: 12 residues. CDR1 and CDR2 (germline): SGHTA, FQGNSA. Deletions cut 4 bases from V and 4 bases from J, with 8 bases between. CDR3 amino acids: CASSSERYEQYF. CDR3 nucleotide sequence: TGTGCCAGCAGCTCAGAACGGTACGAGCAGTACTTC.

The rearrangement uses TRBV7-8 and TRBJ2-1; tentative D call: TRBD2 (7 bases). V lost 1 base and J 1 base, leaving 14 bases between the germline ends. This CDR3 is 17 amino acids long. Germline CDR1 and CDR2: SGHVS and FQNEAQ. CDR3 coding DNA: TGTGCCAGCAGCTTAGGGGAGGGGGGACTTTCCTACAATGAGCAGTTCTTC. It is translated as CASSLGEGGLSYNEQFF.

The chain combines TRBV7-4 with TRBJ2-7; TRBD2 might be the D (6 bases). The CDR3 is made up of 14 amino acids. CDR1 SGHVT and CDR2 SQSDAQ come from the germline V gene. V was clipped by 0 bases and J by 5 bases, with 11 bases between them. The CDR3 region is CASSLASWGDEQYF. CDR3 bases: TGTGCCAGCAGCTTAGCTTCGTGGGGGGACGAGCAGTACTTC.

The gene calls are TRBV9 and TRBJ1-1; D is uncertain. V was pared by 0 bases and J by 0 bases, with 6 bases between. CDR1 and CDR2 (germline): SGDLS, YYNGEE. The CDR3 extends over 14 amino acids. The CDR3 sequence is CASSVEPVNTEAFF. DNA for the CDR3: TGTGCCAGCAGCGTAGAGCCGGTGAACACTGAAGCTTTCTTT.

There are a few counts of this clone. The chain joins TRBV7-6 to TRBJ1-2; TRBD1 matches at 8 bases. Germline CDR1 is SGHVS and CDR2 is FNYEAQ. The ends lost 0 bases at V and 4 bases at J; junction bases unmatched: 13. This CDR3 has 18 residues. CDR3 in DNA: TGTGCCAGCAGCTTAGCGCGGCCAGGGGGCGCCGGAGCCTATGGCTACACCTTC. This codes for CASSLARPGGAGAYGYTF.

The V call is TRBV5-1, the J call TRBJ2-2, with 10 bases lining up with TRBD1. The CDR3 extends over 15 amino acids. Germline trimming cut 6 bases from V and 4 bases from J; bases unmatched to any gene: 6. Looked up from germline, CDR1 is SGHRS and CDR2 is YFSETQ. CDR3 in DNA: TGCGCCAGCAATCGACAGGGGGCTCGCACCGGGGAGCTGTTTTTT. This translates into CASNRQGARTGELFF.

This clone was observed a handful of times. The chain uses TRBV19 and TRBJ1-2; 7 nucleotides line up with TRBD1. The germline V gene encodes CDR1 LNHDA and CDR2 SQIVND (reference sequence). With V trimmed by 2 bases and J by 7 bases, 10 bases remained unmatched. The CDR3 sequence is 15 residues long. The CDR3 sequence is CASSILAQGRRGYTF. Written as DNA, the CDR3 is TGTGCCAGTAGTATATTGGCACAGGGGCGTCGTGGCTACACCTTC.

J is TRBJ2-5 and V is TRBV11-2; tentatively, D is TRBD1 (8 bases). Trimming cost V 5 bases and J 7 bases, with 17 bases left between them. The CDR3 runs to 14 residues. CDR1 is SGHAT and CDR2 is FQNNGV in the germline V gene. As DNA, the CDR3 is TGTGCCAGCAGCGCCTCAACAGGGGGGGGGACCCAGTACTTC. Translating it yields CASSASTGGGTQYF.

This clone has a handful of counts. V gene TRBV4-1 combines with J gene TRBJ1-1; tentatively, D is TRBD1 (6 bases). CDR1 and CDR2 from the germline V gene are MGHRA and YSYEKL. The V gene lost 3 bases and the J gene lost 8 bases, with 13 bases spanning the gap. The CDR3 length is 13 residues. CDR3 nucleotide sequence: TGCGCCAGCAGCCAGGGCCCGGGGACAGAAGCTTTCTTT. Translated: CASSQGPGTEAFF.

This sequence joins TRBV9 and TRBJ1-2; 9 nucleotides line up with TRBD1. J was trimmed by 3 bases and V by 5 bases; bases with no gene match: 5. CDR1 and CDR2 (germline): SGDLS, YYNGEE. There are 14 residues in the CDR3. CDR3 region: CASSSRTGDYGYTF. DNA of the CDR3: TGTGCCAGCAGTTCCCGGACAGGGGACTATGGCTACACCTTC.

The chain combines TRBV27 with TRBJ2-6; D not resolved. Trimming left V 6 bases short and J 0 bases short, with 9 bases between. This CDR3 comprises 15 residues. Germline CDR1 MNHEY, CDR2 SMNVEV (reference sequence). The CDR3 bases are TGTGCCAGCAGCCCCGTCCTCTCTGGGGCCAACGTCCTGACTTTC. This sequence encodes CASSPVLSGANVLTF.

This sequence joins TRBV10-3 and TRBJ2-7, with D possibly TRBD1 on 6 matching bases. Trimming took off 1 base at V and 3 bases at J, with 10 bases between the two ends. Germline CDR1 ENHRY, CDR2 SYGVKD. The CDR3 totals 14 residues. CDR3 protein: CAISELGQNYEQYF. The CDR3 bases are TGTGCCATCAGTGAGTTAGGACAGAACTACGAGCAGTACTTC.

The CDR3 sequence is CASSRHRGQGEKLFF. The CDR3 DNA reads as TGTGCCAGCAGCCGCCACAGGGGCCAGGGGGAAAAACTGTTTTTT. The chain recombines TRBV11-2 with TRBJ1-4, with TRBD1 matching 7 bases. The CDR3 contains 15 residues. J lost 8 bases, V lost 5 bases, and 11 bases had no gene match. CDR1 and CDR2 from the germline V gene are SGHAT and FQNNGV. The full variable domain, in which reference TRBV11-2 and TRBJ1-4 provide the parts outside the CDR3, is EAGVAQSPRYKIIEKRQSVAFWCNPISGHATLYWYQQILGQGPKLLIQFQNNGVVDDSQLPKDRFSAERLKGVDSTLKIQPAKLEDSAVYLCASSRHRGQGEKLFFGSGTQLSVL.

The chain links TRBV5-4 to TRBJ2-2; 8 nucleotides align to TRBD2. CDR3 size: 15 residues. Germline-derived CDR1 and CDR2 are SGHNT and YYREEE (reference sequence). Trimming took 4 bases from V and 2 from J; bases not matched to a gene: 4. The CDR3 loop is CASSPGGGNTGELFF. For the CDR3, the DNA is TGTGCCAGCAGCCCGGGGGGGGGAAACACCGGGGAGCTGTTTTTT.

The table lists this clone with a few counts. V is TRBV7-2 and J is TRBJ1-2; D uncertain. This CDR3 is 14 amino acids long. CDR1 and CDR2 from the germline V gene are SGHTA and FQGNSA. Deletions cut 5 bases from V and 8 bases from J, with 18 bases between. The CDR3 DNA reads as TGTGCCAGCAGCCTACAACAGATCAGTCTAGGCTACACCTTC. Translating it yields CASSLQQISLGYTF. The complete variable domain, with remaining parts taken from reference TRBV7-2 and TRBJ1-2, reads GAGVSQSPSNKVTEKGKDVELRCDPISGHTALYWYRQSLGQGLEFLIYFQGNSAPDKSGLPSDRFSAERTGGSVSTLTIQRTQQEDSAVYLCASSLQQISLGYTFGSGTRLTVV.

The chain links TRBV30 to TRBJ2-7; unclear D gene. The V end was cut by 0 bases, the J end by 6 bases, with 15 bases between. CDR3 length: 14 residues. The germline gives CDR1 GTSNPN, CDR2 SVGIG (reference sequence). This CDR3 reads CAWSVASFRGEQYF. CDR3 nucleotides: TGTGCCTGGAGTGTGGCTTCTTTCCGAGGCGAGCAGTACTTC. Based on the CDR3 plus reference TRBV30 and TRBJ2-7, the full variable domain is SQTIHQWPATLVQPVGSPLSLECTVEGTSNPNLYWYRQAAGRGLQLLFYSVGIGQISSEVPQNLSASRPQDRQFILSSKKLLLSDSGFYLCAWSVASFRGEQYFGPGTRLTVT.

This chain connects TRBV7-3 to TRBJ2-6; no clear D gene. CDR3 length: 19 residues. Trimming left V 0 bases short and J 0 bases short, with 15 bases between. Germline-derived CDR1 and CDR2 are SGHTA and FQGTGA. CDR3 region: CASSLTTGVGSSGANVLTF. CDR3 sequence (DNA): TGTGCCAGCAGCTTAACGACGGGTGTGGGGTCCTCTGGGGCCAACGTCCTGACTTTC.